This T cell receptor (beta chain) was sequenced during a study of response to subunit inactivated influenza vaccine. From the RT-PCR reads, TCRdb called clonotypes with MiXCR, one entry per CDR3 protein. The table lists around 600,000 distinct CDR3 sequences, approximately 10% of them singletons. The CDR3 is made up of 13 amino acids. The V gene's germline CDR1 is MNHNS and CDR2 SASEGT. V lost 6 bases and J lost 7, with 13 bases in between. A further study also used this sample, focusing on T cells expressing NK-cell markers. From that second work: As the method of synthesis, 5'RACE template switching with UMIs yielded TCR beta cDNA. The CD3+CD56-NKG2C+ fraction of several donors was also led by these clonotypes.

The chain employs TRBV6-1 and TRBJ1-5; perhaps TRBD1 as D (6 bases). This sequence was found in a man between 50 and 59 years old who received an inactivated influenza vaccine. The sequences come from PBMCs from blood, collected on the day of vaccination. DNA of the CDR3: TGTGCCAGCAGAGCAGGGGAAGGGCAGCCCCAGCATTTT. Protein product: CASRAGEGQPQHF.